One sample yielded the 32 T cell receptor beta chains listed below, sequenced in a study of memory CD4+ T cells and cytomegalovirus serostatus. Single viable CD3+CD4+CD8-CD45RO+ cells were sorted as the memory CD4+ T cells. Here immunoSEQ multiplex PCR was the method, and the copy in TCRdb shows in-frame clones only, minus some. Of 80,000 to 100,000 clones in the sample, 80% were seen once. Sequencing was carried out using memory CD4+ T cells from blood. These TCRs come from an adult in good health and CMV-seropositive.

The gene calls are TRBV5-1 and TRBJ2-1; D call uncertain. CDR1 and CDR2 (germline): SGHRS, YFSETQ. With 0 bases removed from V and 8 bases from J, the gap between germline ends came to 6 bases. The CDR3 covers 12 residues. The CDR3 nucleotides read TGCGCCAGCAGCTTGGTGGGTTATGAGCAGTTCTTC. Residues: CASSLVGYEQFF.

The V and J genes are TRBV9 and TRBJ2-1, with 7 bases matching TRBD2. Germline V lookup: CDR1 SGDLS, CDR2 YYNGEE. The CDR3 consists of 15 residues. V gave up 0 bases and J gave up 2 bases; unmatched junction bases: 2. The CDR3: CASSVVSGAYNEQFF. The CDR3 DNA is TGTGCCAGCAGCGTAGTGAGCGGGGCCTACAATGAGCAGTTCTTC.

The chain links TRBV7-2 to TRBJ1-2; TRBD1 matches 9 bases. The length of the CDR3 is 14 residues. Looked up from germline, CDR1 is SGHTA and CDR2 is FQGNSA. V was clipped by 3 bases and J by 8 bases; unmatched bases: 7. The CDR3, as DNA: TGTGCCAGCAGCTTGATACAGGGGGCGGGAGGCTACACCTTC. Its protein is CASSLIQGAGGYTF.

This chain links TRBV6-5 with TRBJ1-2; D may be TRBD1 (5 bases). Looked up from germline, CDR1 is MNHEY and CDR2 is SVGAGI. Between the trimmed V and J ends, which lost 2 bases and 4 bases, there was a span of 11 bases. This CDR3 is 14 amino acids long. The CDR3 loop reads CASSYNGGGYGYTF. The CDR3 DNA is TGTGCCAGCAGTTACAATGGCGGGGGCTATGGCTACACCTTC.

The V call is TRBV28, the J call TRBJ2-4, with TRBD1 matching 7 bases. The CDR3 totals 15 residues. V gave up 6 bases and J gave up 1 base; unmatched junction bases: 6. CDR1 and CDR2 from the germline V gene are MDHEN and SYDVKM. CDR3 nucleotide sequence: TGTGCCAGCAGCCCTACAGGGGAGGCCAAAAACATTCAGTACTTC. It is translated as CASSPTGEAKNIQYF.

Written as DNA, the CDR3 is TGTGCCAGCAGCGTGGTAGCGGTGTACAATGAGCAGTTCTTC. Its protein product is CASSVVAVYNEQFF. The V gene is TRBV5-6, the J gene TRBJ2-1; tentatively, D is TRBD2 (6 bases). Germline loops: CDR1 SGHDT, CDR2 YYEEEE. Trimming took off 4 bases at V and 4 bases at J, with 12 bases between the two ends. The CDR3 has 14 amino acids.

In DNA, the CDR3 is TGTGCCAGCAGCCCCCAATCCTACGAGCAGTACTTC. This codes for CASSPQSYEQYF. The gene calls are TRBV6-1 and TRBJ2-7, with D unresolved. Germline loops: CDR1 MNHNS, CDR2 SASEGT. V shed 6 bases and J shed 1 base, with 7 bases lying between them. This CDR3 comprises 12 residues.

The chain uses TRBV7-2 and TRBJ2-3; D is undetermined. There are 15 residues in the CDR3. CDR1 and CDR2 from the germline V gene are SGHTA and FQGNSA. The ends were cut back, 6 bases at V and 0 bases at J, with 13 bases in the middle. CDR3 residues: CASRVQAASTDTQYF. The CDR3 DNA reads TGTGCCAGCAGGGTGCAGGCAGCTAGCACAGATACGCAGTATTTT.

In this sample, this clone turned up once. The chain couples TRBV5-1 to TRBJ2-1; D remains unclear. CDR3 length: 15 residues. Deletions cut 0 bases from V and 2 bases from J, with 9 bases between. The germline V gene encodes CDR1 SGHRS and CDR2 YFSETQ. CDR3 DNA sequence: TGCGCCAGCAGCTTGGCGTTGGGCCCCTACAATGAGCAGTTCTTC. Protein sequence: CASSLALGPYNEQFF.

The V gene is TRBV28, the J gene TRBJ2-1, with no clear D. The CDR3 spans 12 residues. Trimming shortened V by 2 bases and J by 6 bases, and 5 bases separated the two germline ends. Germline lookup yields CDR1 MDHEN and CDR2 SYDVKM. DNA of the CDR3: TGTGCCAGCAGTTTACAGGCCAATGAGCAGTTCTTC. Its protein is CASSLQANEQFF.

As regards this clone: Other DNA sequences of this sample code for an identical CDR3. The CDR3 DNA sequence: TGTGCCAGCTCACCACCGGACAGGGGCTCCACAGATACGCAGTATTTT. Amino acids: CASSPPDRGSTDTQYF. The V and J genes are TRBV18 and TRBJ2-3; 9 bases map to TRBD1. CDR3 length: 16 residues. The germline V gene has CDR1 KGHSH and CDR2 LQKENI. The V segment lost 0 bases and the J segment 2 bases; nucleotides outside the gene matches: 3. The whole variable domain, remainder taken from reference TRBV18 and TRBJ2-3, is NAGVMQNPRHLVRRRGQEARLRCSPMKGHSHVYWYRQLPEEGLKFMVYLQKENIIDESGMPKERFSAEFPKEGPSILRIQQVVRGDSAAYFCASSPPDRGSTDTQYFGPGTRLTVL.

The CDR3 region has the DNA TGCGCCAGCAGCCAAGAAGGTTTACCCGACCCGTACAATGAGCAGTTCTTC. Protein product: CASSQEGLPDPYNEQFF. The rearrangement joins TRBV4-1 to TRBJ2-1; D is ambiguous. This CDR3 has 17 amino acids. Germline loops: CDR1 MGHRA, CDR2 YSYEKL. The ends were cut back, 0 bases at V and 4 bases at J, with 16 bases in the middle.

The V gene is TRBV18, the J gene TRBJ1-5, with a weak D call TRBD1 (5 bases). The germline V and J ends were trimmed by 6 bases and 3 bases, with 15 bases remaining between them. The CDR3 contains 15 residues. Germline V gives CDR1 KGHSH, CDR2 LQKENI. The CDR3 nucleotides are TGTGCCAGCTCTACCGGAGGGACGTACAATCAGCCCCAGCATTTT. Translated: CASSTGGTYNQPQHF.

The chain has TRBV5-1 and TRBJ2-5; 12 nucleotides match TRBD2. V dropped 3 bases and J dropped 5; count of bases not matched to a gene: 5. Germline V CDR1 and CDR2: SGHRS, YFSETQ. The CDR3 runs to 15 residues. The CDR3 loop reads CASSSTGTSGETQYF. The CDR3 bases are TGCGCCAGCAGCTCGACCGGGACTAGCGGGGAGACCCAGTACTTC.

The chain combines TRBV5-4 with TRBJ2-7; D assignment may be TRBD1 or TRBD2 (6 bases each). Germline V CDR1 and CDR2: SGHNT, YYREEE (reference sequence). The CDR3 runs 14 residues. Trimming took 5 bases from V and 6 from J, leaving 18 bases between them. This chain's CDR3 is CASSTQWGAIEQYF. In DNA form, the CDR3 reads TGTGCCAGCAGTACCCAGTGGGGGGCTATCGAGCAGTACTTC.

This rearrangement joins TRBV29-1 to TRBJ2-7; either TRBD1 or TRBD2 may supply D (8 bases each). CDR3 size: 13 residues. V lost 8 bases and J 3 bases, leaving 17 bases between the germline ends. Germline V lookup: CDR1 SQVTM, CDR2 ANQGSEA. The CDR3 DNA reads TGCAGCCCGGGGGGGGACAGGAGCTACGAGCAGTACTTC. It is translated as CSPGGDRSYEQYF.

CDR3 DNA: TGCGCCAGCAGTGAGGTCAGAACCTCCTACGAGCAGTACTTC. Its translation is CASSEVRTSYEQYF. The V and J genes are TRBV5-1 and TRBJ2-7; D gene ambiguous. The germline V gene has CDR1 SGHRS and CDR2 YFSETQ. This CDR3 has 14 amino acids. Trimming removed 5 bases from V and 0 bases from J, with 12 bases in between.

This clone was detected a few times. The genes are TRBV10-1 and TRBJ2-2; 8 bases align to TRBD2. Losses at the gene ends were 4 bases for V and 6 bases for J; bases not matched to a gene: 7. The CDR3 contains 15 residues. The germline V gene has CDR1 WNHNN and CDR2 SYGVQD (reference sequence). The CDR3 region has the DNA TGCGCCAGCAGTGTCGGGACGGGAGGGCCCGGGGAGCTGTTTTTT. Translating it yields CASSVGTGGPGELFF.

V gene TRBV19 combines with J gene TRBJ2-5, with D perhaps matching TRBD2 (6 bases). Per germline, CDR1 LNHDA and CDR2 SQIVND (reference sequence). This CDR3 has 14 residues. The ends were cut back, 7 bases at V and 5 bases at J, with 17 bases in the middle. The CDR3 protein is CASKTGRGSETQYF. The DNA for the CDR3 is TGTGCCAGTAAAACGGGGCGGGGTAGTGAGACCCAGTACTTC. The full variable domain, with the rest looked up from reference TRBV19 and TRBJ2-5, is DGGITQSPKYLFRKEGQNVTLSCEQNLNHDAMYWYRQDPGQGLRLIYYSQIVNDFQKGDIAEGYSVSREKKESFPLTVTSAQKNPTAFYLCASKTGRGSETQYFGPGTRLLVL.

This clone was counted at least ten times. The CDR3 spells CASSAEFEYNEQFF. In nucleotides, the CDR3 is TGTGCCAGCAGCGCCGAATTCGAATACAATGAGCAGTTCTTC. The genes are TRBV9 and TRBJ2-1; D gene unclear. This CDR3 comprises 14 residues. From germline, CDR1 is SGDLS and CDR2 YYNGEE. The ends were cut back, 3 bases at V and 4 bases at J, with 11 bases in the middle.

This clone was recorded once. The chain joins TRBV4-3 to TRBJ2-1, with D possibly TRBD2 on 6 matching bases. With 0 bases removed from V and 9 bases from J, the gap between germline ends came to 12 bases. The CDR3 runs to 14 residues. CDR1 LGHNA and CDR2 YSLEER come from the germline V gene. CDR3 bases: TGCGCCAGCAGCCAAGATTCGGGGGAAGTTGAGCAGTTCTTC. Translation: CASSQDSGEVEQFF.

The chain is built from TRBV5-1 and TRBJ1-4; no firm D call. The CDR3 is 16 amino acids. Trimming took off 3 bases at V and 6 bases at J, with 18 bases between the two ends. CDR1 is SGHRS, CDR2 YFSETQ, per germline. The CDR3 region has the DNA TGCGCCAGCAGCTCGACATCCGGGCCTCGGGATGAAAAACTGTTTTTT. Protein product: CASSSTSGPRDEKLFF.

This chain connects TRBV28 to TRBJ2-1, with D unresolved. Germline assignment: CDR1 MDHEN and CDR2 SYDVKM. The V and J ends lost 6 bases and 0 bases respectively, with 9 bases between them. The CDR3 sequence is 14 residues long. CDR3 protein: CASSTLISYNEQFF. CDR3 coding DNA: TGTGCCAGCAGCACCCTAATCTCCTACAATGAGCAGTTCTTC.

The chain recombines TRBV12-2 with TRBJ2-7; no DNA check was done on the table's D call, TRBD1. TRBV12-2 is a pseudogene segment. This CDR3 is 11 amino acids long. The DNA for the CDR3 is TGTGCAAGTCGCCTACAGGGGGAGCAGTACTTC. Its protein product is CASRLQGEQYF.

A single count supports this clone. The V gene is TRBV2, the J gene TRBJ1-4; D is uncertain. Germline-derived CDR1 and CDR2 are SNHLY and FYNNEI. CDR3 length: 14 residues. The V and J ends lost 6 bases and 7 bases respectively, with 15 bases between them. The CDR3 nucleotides read TGTGCCAGCAGCCTCTCATTGGGAGGTGAAAAACTGTTTTTT. Translating it yields CASSLSLGGEKLFF.

The chain joins TRBV4-3 to TRBJ2-1; TRBD2 might be the D (6 bases). This CDR3 comprises 19 residues. Germline V gives CDR1 LGHNA, CDR2 YSLEER. Trimming took off 6 bases at V and 4 bases at J, with 28 bases between the two ends. The CDR3 DNA sequence: TGCGCCAGCAGTCAATTCCAAGGCCCGCAAGGAAGCGGGTACAATGAGCAGTTCTTC. Translation: CASSQFQGPQGSGYNEQFF.

J is TRBJ2-7 and V is TRBV6-1; TRBD2 agrees at 7 bases. Germline V gene lookup returns CDR1 MNHNS and CDR2 SASEGT. The CDR3 extends over 16 amino acids. Trimming removed 2 bases from V and 2 bases from J; junction bases left unmatched: 9. For the CDR3, the DNA is TGTGCCAGCAGTGAAAACGGCGCGGGAGCCACCTACGAGCAGTACTTC. It yields the protein CASSENGAGATYEQYF.

This rearrangement joins TRBV29-1 to TRBJ2-5, with D perhaps matching TRBD2 (7 bases). In germline, CDR1 is SQVTM, CDR2 ANQGSEA. Trimming left V 4 bases short and J 5 bases short, with 17 bases between. The CDR3 consists of 14 residues. The CDR3 sequence: CSVVGGRAWETQYF. The CDR3 DNA reads TGCAGCGTTGTAGGGGGGAGGGCCTGGGAGACCCAGTACTTC. Drawing the rest from reference TRBV29-1 and TRBJ2-5, the complete variable domain is SAVISQKPSRDICQRGTSLTIQCQVDSQVTMMFWYRQQPGQSLTLIATANQGSEATYESGFVIDKFPISRPNLTFSTLTVSNMSPEDSSIYLCSVVGGRAWETQYFGPGTRLLVL.

The DNA of the CDR3 is TGCGCCAGCAGCTTCCTTGCCTTTACAGGGCCCAGAGACTATGGCTACACCTTC. Its protein product is CASSFLAFTGPRDYGYTF. This chain uses TRBV5-1 with TRBJ1-2; D might be TRBD1 (6 bases). CDR3 size: 18 residues. Trimming removed 2 bases from V and 3 bases from J, with 23 bases in between. Germline lookup yields CDR1 SGHRS and CDR2 YFSETQ. Looking up the rest from reference TRBV5-1 and TRBJ1-2 gives the full variable domain: KAGVTQTPRYLIKTRGQQVTLSCSPISGHRSVSWYQQTPGQGLQFLFEYFSETQRNKGNFPGRFSGRQFSNSRSEMNVSTLELGDSALYLCASSFLAFTGPRDYGYTFGSGTRLTVV.

V is TRBV7-3 and J is TRBJ2-2; D assignment may be TRBD1 or TRBD2 (6 bases each). Germline loops: CDR1 SGHTA, CDR2 FQGTGA. With 4 bases removed from V and 7 bases from J, the gap between germline ends came to 10 bases. The CDR3 is made up of 13 amino acids. As DNA, the CDR3 is TGTGCCAGCAGCTCCGGGGGCGGCGGGGAGCTGTTTTTT. This gives the protein CASSSGGGGELFF. Complete variable domain (other parts from reference TRBV7-3 and TRBJ2-2): GAGVSQTPSNKVTEKGKYVELRCDPISGHTALYWYRQSLGQGPEFLIYFQGTGAADDSGLPNDRFFAVRPEGSVSTLKIQRTERGDSAVYLCASSSGGGGELFFGEGSRLTVL.

The chain recombines TRBV5-1 with TRBJ1-4, with 7 bases that match TRBD1. The CDR3 contains 15 residues. V gave up 4 bases and J gave up 8 bases; unmatched junction bases: 11. Germline V gives CDR1 SGHRS, CDR2 YFSETQ. CDR3 coding DNA: TGCGCCAGCAGCAGGGACAGTCCGGAGAGGGAAAAACTGTTTTTT. It encodes CASSRDSPEREKLFF.

The chain recombines TRBV7-2 with TRBJ1-1; D call uncertain. The V gene's germline CDR1 is SGHTA and CDR2 FQGNSA. The V end lost 3 bases, the J end lost 0 bases, and 5 bases lay between the germline ends. The CDR3 length is 13 residues. The CDR3 bases are TGTGCCAGCAGCTTTAAAATGAACACTGAAGCTTTCTTT. Protein product: CASSFKMNTEAFF.